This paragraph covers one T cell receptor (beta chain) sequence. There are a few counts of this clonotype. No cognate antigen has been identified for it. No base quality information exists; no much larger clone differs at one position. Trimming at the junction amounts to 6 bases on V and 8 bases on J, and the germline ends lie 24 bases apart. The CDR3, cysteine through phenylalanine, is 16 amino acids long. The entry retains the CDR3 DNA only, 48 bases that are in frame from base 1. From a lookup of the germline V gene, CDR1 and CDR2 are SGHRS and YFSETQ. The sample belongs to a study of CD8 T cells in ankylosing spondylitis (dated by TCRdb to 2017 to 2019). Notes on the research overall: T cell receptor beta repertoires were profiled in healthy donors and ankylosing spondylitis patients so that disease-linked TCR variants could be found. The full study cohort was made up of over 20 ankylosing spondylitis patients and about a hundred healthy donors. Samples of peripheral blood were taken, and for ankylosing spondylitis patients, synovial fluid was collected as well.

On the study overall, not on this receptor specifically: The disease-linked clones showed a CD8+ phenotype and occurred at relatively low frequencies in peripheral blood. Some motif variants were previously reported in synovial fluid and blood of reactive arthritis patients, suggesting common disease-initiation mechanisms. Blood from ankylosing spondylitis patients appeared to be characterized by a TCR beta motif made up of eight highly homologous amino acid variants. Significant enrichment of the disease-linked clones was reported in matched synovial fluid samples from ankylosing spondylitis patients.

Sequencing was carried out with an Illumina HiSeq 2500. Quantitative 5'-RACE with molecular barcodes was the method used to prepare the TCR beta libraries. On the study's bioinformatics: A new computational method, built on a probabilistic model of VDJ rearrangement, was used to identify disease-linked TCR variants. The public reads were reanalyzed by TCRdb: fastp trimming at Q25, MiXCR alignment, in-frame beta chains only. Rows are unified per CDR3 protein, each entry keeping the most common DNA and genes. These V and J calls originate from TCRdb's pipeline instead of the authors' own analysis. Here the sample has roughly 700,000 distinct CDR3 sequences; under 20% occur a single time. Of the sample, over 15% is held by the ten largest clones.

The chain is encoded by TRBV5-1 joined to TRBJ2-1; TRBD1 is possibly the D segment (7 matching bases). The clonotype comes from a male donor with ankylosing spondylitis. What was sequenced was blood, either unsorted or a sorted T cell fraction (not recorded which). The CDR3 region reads CASTLLGRQGGDEQFF. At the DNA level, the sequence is TGCGCCAGCACCCTCTTGGGACGGCAGGGGGGCGATGAGCAGTTCTTC.